This is a list of T cell receptor beta chains from one sample in a study of T-cell memory formation after mild COVID-19. TCRdb re-derived calls from the 5' RACE reads in MiXCR, one entry per CDR3 protein. In the table there are some 320,000 distinct CDR3 sequences, about a sixth of which are singletons. The sample taken for sequencing was PBMCs or a T cell subset sorted from them (not recorded which). The receptors stem from a man between 18 and 35 years old who had mild COVID-19 (a few samples of this study predate the infection). Cell type and time point are not known. Both conserved end residues are part of each CDR3. The D gene is left open where the match is weak. The size of a clone is reported for some rows only, either as once, few or many, or as a class for expanded clones.

d_call j_call v_call clone_size cdr3_nt cdr3_aa
TRBD1 TRBJ2-7 TRBV4-3 many TGCGCCAGCAGCCCCCACAGGGGGCCGGCCTACGAGCAGTACTTC CASSPHRGPAYEQYF
TRBD1 TRBJ1-5 TRBV5-5 few TGTGCCAGCAGCCCGACAGGGACCAGCAATCAGCCCCAGCATTTT CASSPTGTSNQPQHF
- TRBJ2-3 TRBV27 few TGTGCCAGCAGTGCAGGCGGGACACGATCAGATACGCAGTATTTT CASSAGGTRSDTQYF
- TRBJ1-2 TRBV10-3 few TGTGCCATCAGTGGGTCCTTCGGGCGGGGCTCTGGCTACACCTTC CAISGSFGRGSGYTF
- TRBJ1-5 TRBV27 - TGTGCCAGCAGTTTATCAGGGAGTGGGCAGCCCCAGCATTTT CASSLSGSGQPQHF
- TRBJ2-5 TRBV30 - TGTGCTAGGAAGAGGGCACTTGCTCAAGAGACCCAGTACTTC CARKRALAQETQYF
- TRBJ2-7 TRBV2 many TGTGCCAGCAGTGAGGGGGCACCTCTCTCCTACGAGCAGTACTTC CASSEGAPLSYEQYF
- TRBJ2-5 TRBV5-1 - TGCGCCAGCAGCTTGGCGCCGGTCAGGGAGACCCAGTACTTC CASSLAPVRETQYF
TRBD1 TRBJ1-1 TRBV29-1 once TGCAGCGTTGAACCCACAGGGGGGGATAGGGCCCCGAACACTGAAGCTTTCTTT CSVEPTGGDRAPNTEAFF
- TRBJ2-2 TRBV20-1 - TGCAGTGCTAGCCGGGGACCGCTGAACACCGGGGAGCTGTTTTTT CSASRGPLNTGELFF
- TRBJ2-2 TRBV29-1 many TGCAGCGTCTCAGGGGTTTTGAACACCGGGGAGCTGTTTTTT CSVSGVLNTGELFF
- TRBJ1-3 TRBV12-5 - TGTGCTAGTGGAACACAGGGACGTGGAAACACCATATATTTT CASGTQGRGNTIYF
- TRBJ1-2 TRBV6-5 few TGTGCCAGCAGTTACGCGGGCTGGAGTCACTATGGCTACACCTTC CASSYAGWSHYGYTF
- TRBJ2-3 TRBV12-3/TRBV12-4 few TGTGCCAGCAGTCCCTTAGCGGGCACAGATACGCAGTATTTT CASSPLAGTDTQYF
TRBD2 TRBJ2-1 TRBV10-3 - TGTGCCCTAAGTTCGGCGGGGGGGCCCGCCCCACAGTTCTTC CALSSAGGPAPQFF
- TRBJ1-5 TRBV10-3 - TGTGCCATCAGTGAGAATGTGGAGATTGGGCAGCCCCAGCATTTT CAISENVEIGQPQHF
TRBD1 TRBJ2-3 TRBV7-9 - TGTGCCAGCAGCTACCCCGGGACAGGGAGGACAGATACGCAGTATTTT CASSYPGTGRTDTQYF
TRBD1 TRBJ1-2 TRBV29-1 - TGCAGCGTGGAAGACGGGACAGGGGGGTATGGCTACACCTTC CSVEDGTGGYGYTF
- TRBJ2-5 TRBV11-3 few TGTGCCAGCAGCTCCTCAGGACAGCCAGAGACCCAGTACTTC CASSSSGQPETQYF
TRBD2 TRBJ2-1 TRBV6-6 few TGTGCCAGCAGCCATCCCCGACGGACTAGCGGGGGTCCCTCCTACAATGAGCAGTTCTTC CASSHPRRTSGGPSYNEQFF
- TRBJ1-2 TRBV5-4 - TGTGCCAGCAGCTTCAAGGGGAGTAACTATGGCTACACCTTC CASSFKGSNYGYTF
- TRBJ2-3 TRBV5-1 - TGCGCCAGCAGCTTGCGACAGACTACAGATACGCAGTATTTT CASSLRQTTDTQYF
- TRBJ2-1 TRBV20-1 few TGCAGTGCTCTCAGCCTAGGGGGCTACAATGAGCAGTTCTTC CSALSLGGYNEQFF
TRBD1 TRBJ1-5 TRBV19 few TGTGCCAGTAAGGACAGGTTTGACGACAATCAGCCCCAGCATTTT CASKDRFDDNQPQHF
- TRBJ2-5 TRBV6-2/TRBV6-3 once TGTGCCAGCAGCCGTCCCGTGGGGACCCAGTACTTC CASSRPVGTQYF
- TRBJ1-1 TRBV3-1 - TGTGCCAGCAGCCAAGATGAAAGAAGGGGGAACACTGAAGCTTTCTTT CASSQDERRGNTEAFF
- TRBJ2-2 TRBV4-3 - TGCGCCAGCAGCCCCTCCGGGACACCCTCCGGGGAGCTGTTTTTT CASSPSGTPSGELFF
- TRBJ1-1 TRBV7-2 - TGTGCCAGCAGCTTTACAGGCCAAACTGAAGCTTTCTTT CASSFTGQTEAFF
TRBD2 TRBJ2-3 TRBV6-2/TRBV6-3 - TGTGCCAGCAGTTACGCTAGCGGGGGAGTTTGGGACACAGATACGCAGTATTTT CASSYASGGVWDTDTQYF
- TRBJ1-5 TRBV20-1 once TGCAGTGCTGGGCAGGGACATACAAATCAGCCCCAGCATTTT CSAGQGHTNQPQHF
- TRBJ2-7 TRBV7-2 many TGTGCCAGCAGCTTCGAGAGGGGATTTACGATGCAGTACTTC CASSFERGFTMQYF
- TRBJ2-7 TRBV4-2 - TGTGCCAGCAGCCAAGGCGCAGGACACTACGAGCAGTACTTC CASSQGAGHYEQYF